The 15 T cell receptor beta chains presented below share a single source sample, sequenced in a study of cytomegalovirus exposure and HLA in healthy donors. This PCR relied on a set of 60 Vbeta primers and 13 Jbeta primers. Sequencing was performed with immunoSEQ multiplex PCR; in TCRdb, only in-frame clones are kept and a portion is missing. This table has about 120,000 clones, about four fifths appearing once. Sample: PBMCs. These receptors came from a woman aged 18-35 years in good health and CMV-seronegative.

This clone was seen a single time. This chain joins TRBV25-1 and TRBJ2-1; 9 bases match TRBD1. V lost 6 bases and J lost 5; bases outside the gene matches: 5. The CDR3 consists of 14 residues. Germline V CDR1 and CDR2: MGHDK, SYGVNS. CDR3 bases: TGTGCCAGCAGCCGACAGGGGGTCAACAATGAGCAGTTCTTC. This translates into CASSRQGVNNEQFF.

This clone was counted between two and nine times. The CDR3 here is CAVDRVGEQYF. As DNA, the CDR3 is TGTGCGGTGGACAGGGTTGGCGAGCAGTACTTC. V and J are TRBV30 and TRBJ2-7, with 8 bases lining up with TRBD1. The CDR3 is 11 amino acids. Germline V gives CDR1 GTSNPN, CDR2 SVGIG (reference sequence). The full variable domain, its missing parts supplied by reference TRBV30 and TRBJ2-7, is SQTIHQWPATLVQPVGSPLSLECTVEGTSNPNLYWYRQAAGRGLQLLFYSVGIGQISSEVPQNLSASRPQDRQFILSSKKLLLSDSGFYLCAVDRVGEQYFGPGTRLTVT.

This clone was detected only once. The rearrangement joins TRBV4-2 to TRBJ2-2, with a tentative D call TRBD2 (6 bases). V lost 7 bases to trimming and J lost 2 bases, with 14 bases between them. This CDR3 region has 15 residues. Germline assignment: CDR1 LGHNA and CDR2 YNFKEQ. The CDR3 here is CASNAGSLNTGELFF. CDR3 bases: TGTGCCAGCAACGCCGGGAGCTTAAACACCGGGGAGCTGTTTTTT.

This clone came up a few times. The chain links TRBV2 to TRBJ2-3; 14 positions agree with TRBD2. Trimming cost V 6 bases and J 4 bases; bases outside gene matches: 3. Germline loops: CDR1 SNHLY, CDR2 FYNNEI. The CDR3 spans 15 residues. CDR3 DNA: TGTGCCAGCAGCGGACTAGCGGGGGGTTCAGATACGCAGTATTTT. It specifies CASSGLAGGSDTQYF.

The V gene is TRBV6-1, the J gene TRBJ1-1, with a weak D call TRBD1 (6 bases). The germline gives CDR1 MNHNS, CDR2 SASEGT. V gave up 4 bases and J gave up 11 bases, with 23 bases separating them. The CDR3 extends over 15 amino acids. The CDR3 region is CASSVPPQGTRGAFF. CDR3 sequence (DNA): TGTGCCAGCAGTGTCCCTCCCCAGGGGACAAGAGGGGCTTTCTTT.

This clone was counted only a few times. The rearrangement joins TRBV27 to TRBJ1-1; 8 nucleotides match TRBD1. CDR3 size: 16 residues. Germline V lookup: CDR1 MNHEY, CDR2 SMNVEV (reference sequence). V lost 5 bases, J lost 1 base, and 9 bases stayed unmatched. The CDR3, as DNA: TGTGCCAGCAGTCCTCGGACAGGGTGGGCGAACACTGAAGCTTTCTTT. Translation: CASSPRTGWANTEAFF.

Concerning this clone: This same CDR3 is encoded by further DNA sequences in the sample. J is TRBJ1-5 and V is TRBV27, with 8 bases fitting TRBD1. Trimming took 5 bases from V and 7 from J; bases not matched to a gene: 4. The CDR3 covers 13 residues. From germline, CDR1 is MNHEY and CDR2 SMNVEV (reference sequence). The CDR3, as DNA: TGTGCCAGCAGTGACAGGGGAGGGCAGCCCCAGCATTTT. Protein: CASSDRGGQPQHF.

This clone was recorded a few times. This chain connects TRBV30 to TRBJ1-1, with TRBD1 matching 7 bases. Germline V gene data show CDR1 as GTSNPN and CDR2 as SVGIG (reference sequence). The CDR3 is made up of 15 amino acids. V was pared by 1 base and J by 0 bases, with 5 bases of the junction left unmatched. The chain's CDR3 is CAWSEETGMNTEAFF. CDR3 in DNA: TGTGCCTGGAGTGAGGAGACAGGGATGAACACTGAAGCTTTCTTT.

The CDR3 protein is CASSASTGGGEQYF. In DNA, the CDR3 is TGTGCCAGCAGCGCCTCGACAGGGGGCGGCGAGCAGTACTTC. V gene TRBV7-8 combines with J gene TRBJ2-7; TRBD1 aligns across 10 bases. Germline V gene sequence: CDR1 SGHVS, CDR2 FQNEAQ. With V trimmed by 5 bases and J by 6 bases, 7 bases remained unmatched. This CDR3 has 14 residues.

This sequence joins TRBV5-6 and TRBJ2-4; D is undetermined. Germline CDR1 SGHDT, CDR2 YYEEEE. CDR3 length: 16 residues. Between the trimmed V and J ends, which lost 0 bases and 0 bases, there was a span of 10 bases. The CDR3 here is CASSLGWAVAKNIQYF. In DNA form, the CDR3 reads TGTGCCAGCAGCTTGGGATGGGCAGTAGCCAAAAACATTCAGTACTTC.

The gene calls are TRBV28 and TRBJ2-7, with D possibly being TRBD1 (6 bases). This CDR3 spans 15 amino acids. V lost 7 bases to trimming and J lost 0 bases, with 16 bases between them. Germline lookup yields CDR1 MDHEN and CDR2 SYDVKM. The CDR3 nucleotides are TGTGCCAGCAACGAAGGGACAATAAGCTCCTACGAGCAGTACTTC. Translation gives CASNEGTISSYEQYF.

The rearrangement joins TRBV30 to TRBJ2-7; D is perhaps TRBD2 (7 bases). CDR1 and CDR2 from the germline V gene are GTSNPN and SVGIG (reference sequence). The CDR3 runs 13 residues. V lost 4 bases, J lost 2 bases, and 12 bases lay in between. CDR3 coding DNA: TGTGCCTGGATGGGGGGGCAAACCTACGAGCAGTACTTC. It yields the protein CAWMGGQTYEQYF.

The chain has TRBV5-6 and TRBJ2-2; possible D gene TRBD2, 7 bases. The CDR3 length is 17 residues. V gave up 4 bases and J gave up 2 bases, with 18 bases separating them. CDR1 and CDR2 (germline): SGHDT, YYEEEE. CDR3 protein: CASSHGGPGYNTGELFF. Here the CDR3 DNA reads TGTGCCAGCAGCCACGGGGGGCCAGGATATAACACCGGGGAGCTGTTTTTT.

With respect to this clone: An end of the junction does not agree with germline; a read error may underlie this. J is TRBJ1-1 and V is TRBV6-5; perhaps TRBD1 as D (6 bases). The CDR3 sequence is 15 residues long. Germline V CDR1 and CDR2: MNHEY, SVGAGI. CDR3 nucleotides: TGTGTCAGCAGTTCCTCTCCAGGGGTGGCCACTGAAGCTTTCTTT. Protein product: CVSSSSPGVATEAFF.

The V and J genes are TRBV5-6 and TRBJ2-7, with D hard to call. Trimming took off 0 bases at V and 4 bases at J, with 5 bases between the two ends. Germline lookup yields CDR1 SGHDT and CDR2 YYEEEE. This CDR3 has 12 residues. CDR3 bases: TGTGCCAGCAGCTTGGGAGCTTACGAGCAGTACTTC. Amino acids: CASSLGAYEQYF.